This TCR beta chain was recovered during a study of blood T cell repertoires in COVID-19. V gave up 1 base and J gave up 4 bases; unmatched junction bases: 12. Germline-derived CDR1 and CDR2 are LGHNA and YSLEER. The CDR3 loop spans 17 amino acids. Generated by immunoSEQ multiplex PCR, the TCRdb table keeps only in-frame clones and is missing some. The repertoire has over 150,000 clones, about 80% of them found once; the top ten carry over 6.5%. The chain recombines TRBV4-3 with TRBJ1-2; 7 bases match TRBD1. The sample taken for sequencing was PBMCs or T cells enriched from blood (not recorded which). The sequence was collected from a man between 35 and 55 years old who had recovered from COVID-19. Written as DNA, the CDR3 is TGCGCCAGCAGCCAAGGACTCGCAACTGGGACAGCCTATGGCTACACCTTC. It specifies CASSQGLATGTAYGYTF.